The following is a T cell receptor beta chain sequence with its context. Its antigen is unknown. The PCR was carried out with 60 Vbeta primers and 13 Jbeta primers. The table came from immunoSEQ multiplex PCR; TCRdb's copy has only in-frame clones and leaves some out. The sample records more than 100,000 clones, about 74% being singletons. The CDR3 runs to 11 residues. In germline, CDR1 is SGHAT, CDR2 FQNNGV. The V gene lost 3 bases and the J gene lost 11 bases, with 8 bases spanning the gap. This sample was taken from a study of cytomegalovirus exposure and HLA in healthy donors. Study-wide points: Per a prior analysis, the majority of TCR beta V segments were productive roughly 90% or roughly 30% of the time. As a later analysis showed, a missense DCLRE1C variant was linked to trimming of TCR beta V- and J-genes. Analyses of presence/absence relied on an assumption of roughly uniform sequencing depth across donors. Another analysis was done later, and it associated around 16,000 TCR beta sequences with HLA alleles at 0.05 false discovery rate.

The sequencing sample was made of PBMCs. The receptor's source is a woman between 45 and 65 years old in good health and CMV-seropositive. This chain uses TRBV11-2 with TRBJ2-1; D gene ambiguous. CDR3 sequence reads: CASSFGPQQFF. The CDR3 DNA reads TGTGCCAGCAGCTTCGGTCCTCAGCAGTTCTTC.